The next 16 T cell receptor beta chains were all read from a single sample in a study of blood T cell repertoires in COVID-19. Libraries were prepared by immunoSEQ multiplex PCR; TCRdb keeps only in-frame clonotypes and omits some of them. Of about 270,000 clones listed, about 89% were seen once; the top ten hold around 9.5%. Specimen: peripheral blood. Receptors were obtained from a man aged 40-49 years who had recovered from COVID-19.

The V call is TRBV6-5, the J call TRBJ1-1; perhaps TRBD1 as D (5 bases). The germline V gene encodes CDR1 MNHEY and CDR2 SVGAGI. CDR3 size: 13 residues. V was pared by 4 bases and J by 7 bases, with 13 bases between. The CDR3 region is CASSSGLTSEAFF. The CDR3, as DNA: TGTGCCAGCAGTTCGGGACTGACTAGTGAAGCTTTCTTT.

This clone was seen just once. This chain links TRBV11-1 with TRBJ2-3; D ambiguous. Germline V gene data show CDR1 as SGHAT and CDR2 as FQDESV (reference sequence). The CDR3 has 15 residues. V lost 1 base, J lost 2 bases, and 10 bases lay in between. CDR3 coding DNA: TGTGCCAGCAGCTTAGAGTCCGGTATCACAGATACGCAGTATTTT. This translates into CASSLESGITDTQYF.

A word on this clone: This sample includes further DNA sequences coding for the same CDR3. This chain uses TRBV24-1 with TRBJ1-2; no clear D gene. The CDR3 is 12 amino acids. Trimming left V 0 bases short and J 7 bases short, with 5 bases between. Germline CDR1 and CDR2: KGHDR and SFDVKD. CDR3 bases: TGTGCCACCAGTGATTTGCGGGGTGGCTACACCTTC. It is translated as CATSDLRGGYTF.

This chain joins TRBV11-2 and TRBJ2-7, with 7 positions matching TRBD1. V was clipped by 4 bases and J by 2 bases; unmatched bases: 5. Per germline, CDR1 SGHAT and CDR2 FQNNGV. This CDR3 has 14 residues. CDR3 sequence reads: CASSSYRGTYEQYF. The CDR3 nucleotides are TGTGCCAGCAGCTCTTACAGGGGTACCTACGAGCAGTACTTC.

The rearrangement joins TRBV28 to TRBJ1-4; 7 bases match TRBD1. CDR3 size: 15 residues. V was pared by 5 bases and J by 4 bases, with 7 bases of the junction left unmatched. The V gene's germline CDR1 is MDHEN and CDR2 SYDVKM. Written as DNA, the CDR3 is TGTGCCAGCAGTACGCCGGGACAGTTTAATGAAAAACTGTTTTTT. The encoded protein is CASSTPGQFNEKLFF.

This chain connects TRBV4-3 to TRBJ2-6, with 7 bases identical to TRBD2. The V segment lost 1 base and the J segment 4 bases; nucleotides outside the gene matches: 10. Germline CDR1 and CDR2: LGHNA and YSLEER. The CDR3 length is 18 residues. CDR3 bases: TGCGCCAGCAGCCAAGGGCACCCGGGGGGTTCAGGGGCCAACGTCCTGACTTTC. Translated, it gives CASSQGHPGGSGANVLTF.

The chain links TRBV5-4 to TRBJ2-7, with D perhaps matching TRBD2 (6 bases). Trimming removed 6 bases from V and 5 bases from J, with 18 bases in between. The CDR3 extends over 14 amino acids. Per the germline V gene, CDR1 is SGHNT and CDR2 is YYREEE (reference sequence). The CDR3 coding sequence is TGTGCCAGCACCAGCGACGGGGGAGATGACGAGCAGTACTTC. Amino acid sequence: CASTSDGGDDEQYF.

This clone has a single count. This chain connects TRBV3-1 (or the pseudogene TRBV3-2) to TRBJ2-7, with TRBD2 matching 8 bases. This CDR3 region has 16 residues. With V trimmed by 4 bases and J by 1 base, 9 bases remained unmatched. Germline V lookup: CDR1 LGHDT, CDR2 YNNKEL (reference sequence). The CDR3 DNA reads TGTGCCAGCAGCCTCATTTTAGCGGGGTTATCCTACGAGCAGTACTTC. Protein sequence: CASSLILAGLSYEQYF.

The J gene is TRBJ2-5, the V gene TRBV27; 8 positions agree with TRBD2. The trim removed 6 bases at V and 3 bases at J, leaving 3 bases unmatched. This CDR3 contains 13 residues. From germline, CDR1 is MNHEY and CDR2 SMNVEV (reference sequence). The CDR3 DNA is TGTGCCAGCAGCCGACTAGCGAAAGAGACCCAGTACTTC. Its protein product is CASSRLAKETQYF.

The chain is built from TRBV18 and TRBJ1-1; 8 bases map to TRBD1. From germline, CDR1 is KGHSH and CDR2 LQKENI. Losses at the gene ends were 5 bases for V and 1 base for J; bases not matched to a gene: 0. The CDR3 consists of 13 residues. For the CDR3, the DNA is TGTGCCAGCTCAACAGGGGGGAACACTGAAGCTTTCTTT. This translates into CASSTGGNTEAFF.

This clone has a handful of counts. The genes are TRBV5-4 and TRBJ2-3; the match to TRBD2 covers 10 bases. This CDR3 region has 17 residues. With 4 bases clipped from V and 3 bases from J, the junction kept 11 bases outside the gene matches. Per the germline V gene, CDR1 is SGHNT and CDR2 is YYREEE (reference sequence). DNA for the CDR3: TGTGCCAGCAGCCCTACTAGCGGGGCCTATGGAACAGATACGCAGTATTTT. Translation: CASSPTSGAYGTDTQYF.

The chain couples TRBV6-5 to TRBJ2-7, with 9 nucleotides matching TRBD1. The J segment lost 3 bases and the V segment lost 2 bases, leaving 5 bases of the junction unmatched. Germline-derived CDR1 and CDR2 are MNHEY and SVGAGI. This CDR3 has 15 amino acids. Here the CDR3 reads CASSYRTGVGYEQYF. The CDR3 DNA reads as TGTGCCAGCAGTTACCGGACAGGGGTCGGCTACGAGCAGTACTTC.

The J gene is TRBJ1-2, the V gene TRBV15; D is perhaps TRBD1 (6 bases). This CDR3 spans 15 amino acids. Germline CDR1 is LNHNV and CDR2 is YYDKDF (reference sequence). The V end was cut by 3 bases, the J end by 12 bases, with 23 bases between. The CDR3 is CATSRSGTKKGVDTF. DNA of the CDR3: TGTGCCACCAGCAGGTCCGGGACAAAAAAGGGGGTGGACACCTTC.

This clone appeared once. The genes are TRBV5-4 and TRBJ2-5; 9 nucleotides agree with TRBD2. Germline CDR1 is SGHNT and CDR2 is YYREEE (reference sequence). V lost 0 bases to trimming and J lost 4 bases; unmatched junction nucleotides: 10. The CDR3 has 17 residues. In DNA form, the CDR3 reads TGTGCCAGCAGCTTGGACCTTGCGGGGGGGCCTAGAGAGACCCAGTACTTC. Its translation is CASSLDLAGGPRETQYF.

This clone appeared once. This chain links TRBV10-3 with TRBJ2-1; TRBD2 matches 11 bases. Trimming cost V 8 bases and J 4 bases; bases outside gene matches: 1. This CDR3 has 13 amino acids. Germline loops: CDR1 ENHRY, CDR2 SYGVKD. CDR3 in DNA: TGTGCCATCGGGACTAGCGGTTACAATGAGCAGTTCTTC. Translating it yields CAIGTSGYNEQFF.

The gene calls are TRBV6-5 and TRBJ1-2; maybe TRBD1 (6 bases). Germline V lookup: CDR1 MNHEY, CDR2 SVGAGI. Trimming pared 11 bases from V and 5 bases from J, leaving 15 bases between. CDR3 length: 12 amino acids. The CDR3 spells CAAKDSFYGYTF. For the CDR3, the DNA is TGTGCCGCCAAGGACAGCTTTTATGGCTACACCTTC.